This T cell receptor (beta chain) is from a study of cytotoxic CD8 clonotypes in ibrutinib-treated CLL. Study context: Within the patient group, roughly 11 were relapsed/refractory and some 15 treatment-naive, and approximately 17 were IGHV unmutated. Study-wide results and caveats: Rising at ibrutinib response, clonality subsequently fell back toward baseline at progression. Rare overall, public clonotypes shrank or held steady under therapy.

Per germline, CDR1 SGHRS and CDR2 YFSETQ. Trimming took 7 bases from V and 1 from J, leaving 15 bases between them. The CDR3 extends over 15 amino acids. With regard to this clone: What it recognizes is unknown.

Libraries were prepared by immunoSEQ multiplex PCR; TCRdb keeps only in-frame clonotypes and omits some of them. The profile covers some 200,000 clones, with 72% appearing a single time and 10% to 15% taken by the ten largest. This chain connects TRBV5-1 to TRBJ2-1, with D tentatively TRBD2 (5 bases). This material consisted of PBMCs, taken after 24 months of ibrutinib treatment. This clonotype originated in a human donor with chronic lymphocytic leukemia. The CDR3 DNA follows: TGCGCCAGCCGGGGAGACGCGAGTTCCTACAATGAGCAGTTCTTC. It encodes CASRGDASSYNEQFF. The entire variable domain, with the rest obtained from reference TRBV5-1 and TRBJ2-1, is as follows: KAGVTQTPRYLIKTRGQQVTLSCSPISGHRSVSWYQQTPGQGLQFLFEYFSETQRNKGNFPGRFSGRQFSNSRSEMNVSTLELGDSALYLCASRGDASSYNEQFFGPGTRLTVL.